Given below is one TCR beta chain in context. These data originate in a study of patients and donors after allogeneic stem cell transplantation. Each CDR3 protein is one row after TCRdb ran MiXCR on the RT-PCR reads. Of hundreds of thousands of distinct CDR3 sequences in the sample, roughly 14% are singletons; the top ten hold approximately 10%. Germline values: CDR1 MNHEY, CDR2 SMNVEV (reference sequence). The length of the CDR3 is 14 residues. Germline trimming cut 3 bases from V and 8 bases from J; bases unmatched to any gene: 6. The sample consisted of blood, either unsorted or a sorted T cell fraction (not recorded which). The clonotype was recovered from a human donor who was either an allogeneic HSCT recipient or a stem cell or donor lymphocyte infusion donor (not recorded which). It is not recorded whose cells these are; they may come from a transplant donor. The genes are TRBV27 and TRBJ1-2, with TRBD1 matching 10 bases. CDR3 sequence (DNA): TGTGCCAGCAGTTTTCGAGGGACAGGGGAAGGCTACACCTTC. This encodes CASSFRGTGEGYTF.